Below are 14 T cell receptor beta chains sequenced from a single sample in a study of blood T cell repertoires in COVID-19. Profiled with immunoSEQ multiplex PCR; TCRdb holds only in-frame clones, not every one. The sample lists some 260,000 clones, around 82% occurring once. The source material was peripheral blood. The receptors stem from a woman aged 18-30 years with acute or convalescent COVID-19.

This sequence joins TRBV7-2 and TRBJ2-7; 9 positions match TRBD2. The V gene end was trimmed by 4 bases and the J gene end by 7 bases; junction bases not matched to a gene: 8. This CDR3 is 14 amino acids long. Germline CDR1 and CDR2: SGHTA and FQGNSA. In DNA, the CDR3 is TGTGCCAGCAGCTCCACTACTAGCGGGTCTGAGCAGTACTTC. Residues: CASSSTTSGSEQYF.

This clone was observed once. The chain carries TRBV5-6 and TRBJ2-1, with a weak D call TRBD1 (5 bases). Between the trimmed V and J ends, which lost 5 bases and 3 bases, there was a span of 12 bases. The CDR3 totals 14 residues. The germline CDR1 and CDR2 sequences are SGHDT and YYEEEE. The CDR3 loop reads CASSDDRVYNEQFF. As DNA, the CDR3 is TGTGCCAGCAGTGACGACAGAGTCTACAATGAGCAGTTCTTC.

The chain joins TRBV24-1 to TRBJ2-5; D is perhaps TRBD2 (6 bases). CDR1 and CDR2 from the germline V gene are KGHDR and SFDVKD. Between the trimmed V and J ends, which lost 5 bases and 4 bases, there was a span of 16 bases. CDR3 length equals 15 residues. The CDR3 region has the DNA TGTGCCACCAGTGTTGGGACTGGACGGCGAGAGACCCAGTACTTC. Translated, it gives CATSVGTGRRETQYF.

CDR3 coding DNA: TGTGCCAGCACGGACAGGGACCTTGAGAGAGAGACCCAGTACTTC. Its translation is CASTDRDLERETQYF. The chain joins TRBV6-9 to TRBJ2-5; TRBD1 agrees at 8 bases. This CDR3 spans 15 amino acids. V shed 7 bases and J 4 bases; nucleotides not matched to a gene: 11. Germline lookup yields CDR1 MNHGY and CDR2 SVAAGI.

The CDR3 region is CASSSGLAGVPDTQYF. The CDR3 DNA reads as TGTGCCAGCAGTTCTGGACTAGCGGGAGTACCAGATACGCAGTATTTT. The rearrangement joins TRBV6-5 to TRBJ2-3, with 13 nucleotides matching TRBD2. The junction had 5 bases not matched to a gene; V was cut back by 4 bases and J by 4 bases. Germline V gives CDR1 MNHEY, CDR2 SVGAGI. The CDR3 runs to 16 residues.

The CDR3 DNA is TGTGCCAGTAGTATTTTCCTAGCGGGATACAACAAAGAGACCCAGTACTTC. Its translation: CASSIFLAGYNKETQYF. The genes are TRBV19 and TRBJ2-5; TRBD2 matches 9 bases. Germline loops: CDR1 LNHDA, CDR2 SQIVND (reference sequence). The CDR3 is 17 residues long. Trimming at V came to 3 bases and at J to 3 bases, leaving 11 bases not matched to a gene.

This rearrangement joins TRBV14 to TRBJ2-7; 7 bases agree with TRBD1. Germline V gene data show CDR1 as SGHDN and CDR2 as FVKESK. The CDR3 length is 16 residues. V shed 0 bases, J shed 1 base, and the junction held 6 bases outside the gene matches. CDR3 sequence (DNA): TGTGCCAGCAGCCAAGAAGGGACAGCCACTTCCTACGAGCAGTACTTC. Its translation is CASSQEGTATSYEQYF.

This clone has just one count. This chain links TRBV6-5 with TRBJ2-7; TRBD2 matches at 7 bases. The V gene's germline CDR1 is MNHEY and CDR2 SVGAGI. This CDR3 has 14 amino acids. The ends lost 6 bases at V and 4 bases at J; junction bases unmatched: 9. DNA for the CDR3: TGTGCCAGCAGGTGGACTAGAGGGAATTACGAGCAGTACTTC. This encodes CASRWTRGNYEQYF.

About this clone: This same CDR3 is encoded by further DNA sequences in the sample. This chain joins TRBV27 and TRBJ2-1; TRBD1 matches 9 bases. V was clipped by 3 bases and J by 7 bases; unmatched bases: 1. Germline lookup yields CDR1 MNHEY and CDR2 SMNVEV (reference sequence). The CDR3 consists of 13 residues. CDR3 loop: CASSFGQGNEQFF. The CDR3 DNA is TGTGCCAGCAGTTTCGGACAGGGGAATGAGCAGTTCTTC.

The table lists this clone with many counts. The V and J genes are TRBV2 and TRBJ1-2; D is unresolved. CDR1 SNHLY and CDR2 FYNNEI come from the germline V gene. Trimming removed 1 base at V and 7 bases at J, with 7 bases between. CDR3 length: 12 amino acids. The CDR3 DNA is TGTGCCAGCAGTGAAGTCGGGGTTGGCTACACCTTC. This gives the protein CASSEVGVGYTF. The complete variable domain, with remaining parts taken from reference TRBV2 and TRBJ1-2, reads EPEVTQTPSHQVTQMGQEVILRCVPISNHLYFYWYRQILGQKVEFLVSFYNNEISEKSEIFDDQFSVERPDGSNFTLKIRSTKLEDSAMYFCASSEVGVGYTFGSGTRLTVV.

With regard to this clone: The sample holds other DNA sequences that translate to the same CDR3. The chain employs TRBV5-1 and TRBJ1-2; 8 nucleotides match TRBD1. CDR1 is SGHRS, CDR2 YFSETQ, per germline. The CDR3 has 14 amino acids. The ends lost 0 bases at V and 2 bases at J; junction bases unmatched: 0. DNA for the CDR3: TGCGCCAGCAGCTTGGGACAGGGGAACTATGGCTACACCTTC. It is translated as CASSLGQGNYGYTF.

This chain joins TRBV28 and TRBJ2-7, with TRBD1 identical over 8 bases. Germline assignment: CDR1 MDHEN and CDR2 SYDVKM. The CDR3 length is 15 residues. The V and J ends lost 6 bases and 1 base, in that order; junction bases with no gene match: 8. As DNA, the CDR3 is TGTGCCAGCAGACTACAGGGGGAACGGTCCTACGAGCAGTACTTC. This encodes CASRLQGERSYEQYF.

CDR3 nucleotide sequence: TGTGCCAGCAGTTACTCGGCCCAAGTTGCCTATGGCTACACCTTC. Encoded protein: CASSYSAQVAYGYTF. This rearrangement joins TRBV6-5 to TRBJ1-2, with D unclear. From germline, CDR1 is MNHEY and CDR2 SVGAGI. Trimming took 0 bases from V and 4 from J, leaving 12 bases between them. This CDR3 is built from 15 residues.

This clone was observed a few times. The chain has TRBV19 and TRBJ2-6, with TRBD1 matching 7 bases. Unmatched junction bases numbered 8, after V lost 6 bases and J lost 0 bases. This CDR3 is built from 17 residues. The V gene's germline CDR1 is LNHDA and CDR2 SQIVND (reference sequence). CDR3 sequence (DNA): TGTGCCAGTAGCCGGGACAGCGTCGGCTCTGGGGCCAACGTCCTGACTTTC. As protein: CASSRDSVGSGANVLTF.